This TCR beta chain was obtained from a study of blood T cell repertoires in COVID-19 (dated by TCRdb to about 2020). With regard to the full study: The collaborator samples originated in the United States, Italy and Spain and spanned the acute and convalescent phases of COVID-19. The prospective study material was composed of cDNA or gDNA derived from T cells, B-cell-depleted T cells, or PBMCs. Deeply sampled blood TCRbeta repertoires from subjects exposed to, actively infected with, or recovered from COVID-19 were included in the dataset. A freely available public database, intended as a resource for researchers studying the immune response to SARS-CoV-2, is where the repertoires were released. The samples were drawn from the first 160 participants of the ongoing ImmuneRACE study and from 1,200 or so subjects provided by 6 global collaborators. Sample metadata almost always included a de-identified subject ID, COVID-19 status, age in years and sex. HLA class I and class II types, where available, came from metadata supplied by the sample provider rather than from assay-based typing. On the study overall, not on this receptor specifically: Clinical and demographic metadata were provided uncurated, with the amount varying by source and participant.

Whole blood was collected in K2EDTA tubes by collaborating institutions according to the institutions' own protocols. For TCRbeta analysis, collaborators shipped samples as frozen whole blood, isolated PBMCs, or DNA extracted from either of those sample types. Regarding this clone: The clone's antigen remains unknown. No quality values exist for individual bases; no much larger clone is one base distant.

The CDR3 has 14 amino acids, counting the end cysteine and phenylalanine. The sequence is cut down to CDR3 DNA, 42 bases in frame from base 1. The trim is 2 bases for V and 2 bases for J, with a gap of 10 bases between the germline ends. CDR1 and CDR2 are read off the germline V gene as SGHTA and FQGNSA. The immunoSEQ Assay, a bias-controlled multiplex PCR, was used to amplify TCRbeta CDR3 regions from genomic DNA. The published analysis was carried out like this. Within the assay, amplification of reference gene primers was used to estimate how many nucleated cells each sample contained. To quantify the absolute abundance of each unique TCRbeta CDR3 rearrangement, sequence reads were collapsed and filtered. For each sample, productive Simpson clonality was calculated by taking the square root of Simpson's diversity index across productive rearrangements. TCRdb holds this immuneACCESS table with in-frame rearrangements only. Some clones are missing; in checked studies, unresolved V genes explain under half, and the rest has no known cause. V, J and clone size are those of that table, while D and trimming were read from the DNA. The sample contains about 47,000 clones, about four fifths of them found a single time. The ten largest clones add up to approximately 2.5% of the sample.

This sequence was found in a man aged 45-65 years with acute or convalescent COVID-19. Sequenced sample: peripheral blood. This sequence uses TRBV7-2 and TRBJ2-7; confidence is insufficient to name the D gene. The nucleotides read TGTGCCAGCAGCTTAAGACGGGTTGCCTACGAGCAGTACTTC. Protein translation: CASSLRRVAYEQYF.